One and the same sample provided the 22 T cell receptor beta chains below, sequenced in a study of shared clonotypes between healthy human individuals. Terminally differentiated effector memory CD45RA+ cells were excluded by CCR7 positive selection of CD45RO-negative cells. Generated by immunoSEQ multiplex PCR, the TCRdb table keeps only in-frame clones and is missing some. The table records 1.5 million to 2.5 million clones, about 94% of them present only once. The sequenced material came from naive CD8+ T cells sorted from blood. The receptors stem from a man younger than 35 in good health.

On this clone itself: Different DNA sequences within this sample yield the same CDR3. The chain is built from TRBV2 and TRBJ2-7, with D uncertain. The length of the CDR3 is 11 residues. V was trimmed by 1 base and J by 5 bases, leaving 3 bases between them. The V gene's germline CDR1 is SNHLY and CDR2 FYNNEI. CDR3 coding DNA: TGTGCCAGCAGTGAAGTCGACGAGCAGTACTTC. As protein: CASSEVDEQYF.

This rearrangement joins TRBV10-2 to TRBJ2-5; D unresolved. The CDR3 is made up of 13 amino acids. Germline V gene lookup returns CDR1 WSHSY and CDR2 SAAADI. V was clipped by 5 bases and J by 1 base, with 8 bases between them. CDR3 DNA sequence: TGCGCCAGCAGTAGGACCCGCCAAGAGACCCAGTACTTC. As protein: CASSRTRQETQYF.

The chain uses TRBV19 and TRBJ2-1, with D perhaps TRBD2 (6 bases). Germline CDR1 reads LNHDA; CDR2 reads SQIVND (reference sequence). V was clipped by 1 base and J by 3 bases, with 16 bases between them. The CDR3 covers 17 residues. The CDR3 DNA follows: TGTGCCAGTAGTATAGCCTACCCGGAGGACTACTACAATGAGCAGTTCTTC. This encodes CASSIAYPEDYYNEQFF.

V is TRBV20-1 and J is TRBJ2-5, with D uncertain. Germline V gene lookup returns CDR1 DFQATT and CDR2 SNEGSKA (reference sequence). CDR3 length equals 9 residues. The ends were cut back, 5 bases at V and 4 bases at J, with 2 bases in the middle. This CDR3 is CSASETQYF. Here the CDR3 DNA reads TGCAGTGCTTCAGAGACCCAGTACTTC.

The rearrangement uses TRBV30 and TRBJ1-1, with TRBD1 as a possible D gene (5 bases). Trimming removed 5 bases at V and 3 bases at J, with 10 bases between. CDR3 length: 12 amino acids. Germline V lookup: CDR1 GTSNPN, CDR2 SVGIG (reference sequence). CDR3 residues: CAWEGWDTEAFF. The CDR3, as DNA: TGTGCCTGGGAGGGGTGGGACACTGAAGCTTTCTTT.

The CDR3 DNA reads as TGTGCCAGCACTTCTGGGGGGGGAGCGGAGCCCCAGCATTTT. Amino acids: CASTSGGGAEPQHF. The V gene is TRBV27, the J gene TRBJ1-5; D perhaps matches TRBD1 (5 bases). V was clipped by 7 bases and J by 8 bases, with 18 bases between them. Germline V gene data show CDR1 as MNHEY and CDR2 as SMNVEV (reference sequence). This CDR3 spans 14 amino acids.

The genes are TRBV28 and TRBJ2-5; no reliable D call. Trimming removed 3 bases at V and 4 bases at J, with 6 bases between. The germline gives CDR1 MDHEN, CDR2 SYDVKM. The CDR3 is made up of 12 amino acids. The CDR3 region has the DNA TGTGCCAGCAGTTTGATATTAGAGACCCAGTACTTC. Translation: CASSLILETQYF.

This chain uses TRBV28 with TRBJ2-2; D uncertain. The CDR3 length is 14 residues. Germline CDR1 reads MDHEN; CDR2 reads SYDVKM. V was clipped by 7 bases and J by 0 bases, with 9 bases between them. The CDR3 DNA sequence: TGTGCCAGCAAGCCAGGATCGAACACCGGGGAGCTGTTTTTT. Translation gives CASKPGSNTGELFF.

DNA for the CDR3: TGTGCCAGTTCGACAGGGTGGAACACTGAAGCTTTCTTT. Residues: CASSTGWNTEAFF. J is TRBJ1-1 and V is TRBV6-4, with TRBD1 identical over 7 bases. Losses at the gene ends were 9 bases for V and 1 base for J; bases not matched to a gene: 5. This CDR3 spans 13 amino acids. Per germline, CDR1 MRHNA and CDR2 SNTAGT.

The chain recombines TRBV6-5 with TRBJ2-2; no clear D gene. Per the germline V gene, CDR1 is MNHEY and CDR2 is SVGAGI. There are 15 residues in the CDR3. The V end lost 2 bases, the J end lost 4 bases, and 11 bases lay between the germline ends. Written as DNA, the CDR3 is TGTGCCAGCAGTTACGACGGAATGGGCACCGGGGAGCTGTTTTTT. Its translation: CASSYDGMGTGELFF.

As regards this clone: Other DNA sequences in the sample encode the same CDR3. The chain carries TRBV2 and TRBJ2-1; D ambiguous. CDR1 is SNHLY, CDR2 FYNNEI, per germline. This CDR3 contains 14 residues. The ends were cut back, 3 bases at V and 0 bases at J, with 6 bases in the middle. Written as DNA, the CDR3 is TGTGCCAGCAGTGAGGGTGGCTCCTACAATGAGCAGTTCTTC. Translating gives CASSEGGSYNEQFF.

The CDR3 nucleotides read TGTGCCGGGGGGTGGGACGGAGAAATGAGAGAACTGTTTTTT. Protein product: CAGGWDGEMRELFF. This chain links TRBV5-4 with TRBJ1-4; D may be TRBD1 (5 bases). V lost 10 bases, J lost 12 bases, and 25 bases lay in between. The CDR3 totals 14 residues. Germline V lookup: CDR1 SGHNT, CDR2 YYREEE (reference sequence).

The chain has TRBV2 and TRBJ1-4; D is possibly TRBD1 (5 bases). The CDR3 is 16 amino acids. Trimming removed 3 bases at V and 4 bases at J, with 15 bases between. CDR1 is SNHLY and CDR2 is FYNNEI in the germline V gene. CDR3 DNA: TGTGCCAGCAGTGATCCGACAGCAGCGTATAATGAAAAACTGTTTTTT. Amino acids: CASSDPTAAYNEKLFF. Looking up the rest from reference TRBV2 and TRBJ1-4 gives the full variable domain: EPEVTQTPSHQVTQMGQEVILRCVPISNHLYFYWYRQILGQKVEFLVSFYNNEISEKSEIFDDQFSVERPDGSNFTLKIRSTKLEDSAMYFCASSDPTAAYNEKLFFGSGTQLSVL.

The CDR3: CASSLKVETGGSGNTIYF. The CDR3, as DNA: TGCGCCAGCAGCCTTAAAGTTGAGACAGGGGGCTCTGGAAACACCATATATTTT. V is TRBV4-1 and J is TRBJ1-3, with 9 bases identical to TRBD1. The V gene's germline CDR1 is MGHRA and CDR2 YSYEKL. The CDR3 consists of 18 residues. The trim removed 4 bases at V and 0 bases at J, leaving 10 bases unmatched.

J is TRBJ2-3 and V is TRBV27; D is uncertain. Germline V gene lookup returns CDR1 MNHEY and CDR2 SMNVEV (reference sequence). V was trimmed by 3 bases and J by 6 bases, leaving 10 bases between them. The CDR3 runs 13 residues. The CDR3 DNA is TGTGCCAGCAGTTTCGGCCGGCTGGATACGCAGTATTTT. It translates to CASSFGRLDTQYF.

The rearrangement links TRBV2 to TRBJ2-7, with unresolved D. Germline CDR1 reads SNHLY; CDR2 reads FYNNEI. V lost 3 bases, J lost 7 bases, and 4 bases lay in between. This CDR3 contains 10 residues. The CDR3 region is CASSDGEQYF. The CDR3 nucleotides are TGTGCCAGCAGTGACGGGGAGCAGTACTTC.

The chain joins TRBV15 to TRBJ1-5, with a possible D match to TRBD1 (6 bases). Trimming pared 1 base from V and 0 bases from J, leaving 16 bases between. This CDR3 is built from 18 residues. From germline, CDR1 is LNHNV and CDR2 YYDKDF (reference sequence). This CDR3 reads CATSRGLGTSYSNQPQHF. CDR3 nucleotides: TGTGCCACCAGCAGAGGGCTCGGGACAAGTTATAGCAATCAGCCCCAGCATTTT.

This sequence joins TRBV18 and TRBJ2-3; TRBD1 aligns across 12 bases. Trimming at V came to 6 bases and at J to 5 bases, leaving 3 bases not matched to a gene. The CDR3 is 14 residues long. Germline V CDR1 and CDR2: KGHSH, LQKENI. CDR3 region: CASSGTGGLDTQYF. The CDR3 nucleotides read TGTGCCAGCTCGGGGACAGGGGGCCTAGATACGCAGTATTTT.

The gene calls are TRBV19 and TRBJ2-2, with a weak D call TRBD1 (6 bases). The germline V and J ends were trimmed by 9 bases and 5 bases, with 19 bases remaining between them. Germline V gene data show CDR1 as LNHDA and CDR2 as SQIVND (reference sequence). There are 15 residues in the CDR3. CDR3 sequence reads: CASARPAGVTGELFF. CDR3 DNA: TGTGCCAGCGCTCGACCGGCAGGGGTAACCGGGGAGCTGTTTTTT.

The chain couples TRBV27 to TRBJ1-4, with 9 bases aligning to TRBD1. Per the germline V gene, CDR1 is MNHEY and CDR2 is SMNVEV (reference sequence). Trimming took 5 bases from V and 11 from J; bases not matched to a gene: 9. This CDR3 is built from 14 residues. The CDR3 loop is CASSPGQGGGKLFF. The CDR3 DNA reads TGTGCCAGCAGTCCGGGACAGGGTGGTGGGAAACTGTTTTTT.

Notes on this clone: At the DNA level, this CDR3 is encoded by other sequences in the same sample as well. The rearrangement uses TRBV6-5 and TRBJ2-3, with D perhaps being TRBD1 or TRBD2 (6 bases each). The length of the CDR3 is 13 residues. Germline CDR1 and CDR2: MNHEY and SVGAGI. V lost 2 bases to trimming and J lost 4 bases, with 7 bases between them. As DNA, the CDR3 is TGTGCCAGCAGTTACGGGGGGCCAGATACGCAGTATTTT. This encodes CASSYGGPDTQYF.

This clone was recorded once. V is TRBV4-1 and J is TRBJ2-1; TRBD1 agrees at 8 bases. J was trimmed by 8 bases and V by 4 bases; bases with no gene match: 13. In germline, CDR1 is MGHRA, CDR2 YSYEKL. This CDR3 spans 16 amino acids. CDR3 nucleotides: TGCGCCAGCAGCCCCCGAGGGGCAGGGGGCAGGGATGAGCAGTTCTTC. Translation: CASSPRGAGGRDEQFF.